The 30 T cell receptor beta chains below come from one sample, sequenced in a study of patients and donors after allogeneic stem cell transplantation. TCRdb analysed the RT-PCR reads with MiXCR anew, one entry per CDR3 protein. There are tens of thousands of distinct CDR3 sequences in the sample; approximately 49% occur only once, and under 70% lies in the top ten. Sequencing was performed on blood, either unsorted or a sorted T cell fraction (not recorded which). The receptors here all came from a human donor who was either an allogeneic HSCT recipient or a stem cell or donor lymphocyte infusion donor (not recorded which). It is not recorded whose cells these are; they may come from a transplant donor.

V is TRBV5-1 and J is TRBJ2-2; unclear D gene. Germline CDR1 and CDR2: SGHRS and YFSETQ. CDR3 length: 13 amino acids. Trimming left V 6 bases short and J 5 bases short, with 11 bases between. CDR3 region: CASKTKETGELFF. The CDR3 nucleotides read TGCGCCAGCAAAACAAAAGAGACCGGGGAGCTGTTTTTT.

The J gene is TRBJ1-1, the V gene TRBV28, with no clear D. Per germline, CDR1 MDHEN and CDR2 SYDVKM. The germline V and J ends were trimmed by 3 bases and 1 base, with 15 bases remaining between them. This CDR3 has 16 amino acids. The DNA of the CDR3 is TGTGCCAGCAGTTTGGGCGGGCGACTTTCGAACACTGAAGCTTTCTTT. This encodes CASSLGGRLSNTEAFF.

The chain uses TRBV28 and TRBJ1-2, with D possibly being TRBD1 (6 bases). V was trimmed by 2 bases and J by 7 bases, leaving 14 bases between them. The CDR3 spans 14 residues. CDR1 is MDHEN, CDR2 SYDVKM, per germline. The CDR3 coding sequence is TGTGCCAGCAGTTTAGGTACAGGGAGGAGTGGCTACACCTTC. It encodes CASSLGTGRSGYTF.

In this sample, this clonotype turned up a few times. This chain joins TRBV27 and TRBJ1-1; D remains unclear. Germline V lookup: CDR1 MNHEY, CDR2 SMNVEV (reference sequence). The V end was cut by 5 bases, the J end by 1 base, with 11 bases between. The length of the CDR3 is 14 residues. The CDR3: CASSPPPPNTEAFF. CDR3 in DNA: TGTGCCAGCAGTCCACCCCCACCGAACACTGAAGCTTTCTTT.

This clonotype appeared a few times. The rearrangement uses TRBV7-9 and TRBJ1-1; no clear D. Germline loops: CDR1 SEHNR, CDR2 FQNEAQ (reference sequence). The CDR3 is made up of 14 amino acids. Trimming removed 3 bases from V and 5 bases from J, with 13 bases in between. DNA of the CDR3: TGTGCCAGCAGCTTCGCGGGAACAGCTACTGAAGCTTTCTTT. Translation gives CASSFAGTATEAFF.

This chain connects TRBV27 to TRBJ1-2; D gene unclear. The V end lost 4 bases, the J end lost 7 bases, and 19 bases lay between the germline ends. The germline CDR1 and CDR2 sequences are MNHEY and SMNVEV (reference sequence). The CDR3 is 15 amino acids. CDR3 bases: TGTGCCAGCAGTTCCACGGATCACCAAAATCGTGGCTACACCTTC. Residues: CASSSTDHQNRGYTF.

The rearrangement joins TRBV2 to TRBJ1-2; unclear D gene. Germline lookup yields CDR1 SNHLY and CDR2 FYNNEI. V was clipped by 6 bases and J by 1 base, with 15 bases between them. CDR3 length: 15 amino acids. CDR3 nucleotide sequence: TGTGCCAGCAGGGGCTATGGAGGCGGTAACTATGGCTACACCTTC. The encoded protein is CASRGYGGGNYGYTF.

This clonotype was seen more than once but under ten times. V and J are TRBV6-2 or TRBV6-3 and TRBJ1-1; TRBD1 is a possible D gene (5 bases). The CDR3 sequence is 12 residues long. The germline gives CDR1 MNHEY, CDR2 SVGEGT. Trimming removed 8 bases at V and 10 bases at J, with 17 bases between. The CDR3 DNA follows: TGTGCCAGCTGCGAAGCGCAGGGACCAGCTTTCTTT. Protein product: CASCEAQGPAFF.

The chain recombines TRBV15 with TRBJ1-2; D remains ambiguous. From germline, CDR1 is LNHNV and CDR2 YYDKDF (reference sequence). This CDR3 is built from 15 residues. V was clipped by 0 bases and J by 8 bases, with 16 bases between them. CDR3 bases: TGTGCCACCAGCAGAGATCAGACTGGACCGGGCGGCTACACCTTC. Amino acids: CATSRDQTGPGGYTF.

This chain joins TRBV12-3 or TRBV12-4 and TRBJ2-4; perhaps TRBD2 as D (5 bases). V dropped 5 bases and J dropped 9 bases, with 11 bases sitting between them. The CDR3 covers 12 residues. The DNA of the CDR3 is TGTGCCAGCAGTCCGGGGTCGAGCATTCAGTACTTC. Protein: CASSPGSSIQYF.

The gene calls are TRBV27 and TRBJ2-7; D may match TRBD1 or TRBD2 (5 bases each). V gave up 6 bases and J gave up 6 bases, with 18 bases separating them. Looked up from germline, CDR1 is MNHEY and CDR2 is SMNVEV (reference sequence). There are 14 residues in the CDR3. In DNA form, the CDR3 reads TGTGCCAGCAGATCGAACTTAGGGACCCGCGAGCAGTACTTC. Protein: CASRSNLGTREQYF.

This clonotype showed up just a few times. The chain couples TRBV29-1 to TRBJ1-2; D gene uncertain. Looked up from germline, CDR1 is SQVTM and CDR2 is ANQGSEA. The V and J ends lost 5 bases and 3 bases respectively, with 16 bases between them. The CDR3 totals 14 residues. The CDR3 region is CSVSRARGDYGYTF. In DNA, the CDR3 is TGCAGCGTTTCCCGGGCCCGAGGAGACTATGGCTACACCTTC.

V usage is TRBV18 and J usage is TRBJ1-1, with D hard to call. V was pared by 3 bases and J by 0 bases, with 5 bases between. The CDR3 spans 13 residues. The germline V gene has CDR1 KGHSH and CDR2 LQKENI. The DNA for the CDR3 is TGTGCCAGCTCACCGGTACTGAACACTGAAGCTTTCTTT. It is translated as CASSPVLNTEAFF.

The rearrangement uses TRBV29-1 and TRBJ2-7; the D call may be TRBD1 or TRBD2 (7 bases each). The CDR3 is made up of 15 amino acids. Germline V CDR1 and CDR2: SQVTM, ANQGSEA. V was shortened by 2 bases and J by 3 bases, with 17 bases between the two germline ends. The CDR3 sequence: CSVETDREGVYEQYF. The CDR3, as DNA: TGCAGCGTTGAAACCGACAGGGAGGGAGTCTACGAGCAGTACTTC.

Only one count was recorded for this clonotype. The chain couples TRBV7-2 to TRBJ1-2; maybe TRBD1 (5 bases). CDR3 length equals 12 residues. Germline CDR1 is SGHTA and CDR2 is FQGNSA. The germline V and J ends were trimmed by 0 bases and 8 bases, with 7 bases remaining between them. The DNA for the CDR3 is TGTGCCAGCAGCTTAGCGGGGGTCGGCTACACCTTC. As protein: CASSLAGVGYTF. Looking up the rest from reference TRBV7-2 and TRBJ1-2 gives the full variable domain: GAGVSQSPSNKVTEKGKDVELRCDPISGHTALYWYRQSLGQGLEFLIYFQGNSAPDKSGLPSDRFSAERTGGSVSTLTIQRTQQEDSAVYLCASSLAGVGYTFGSGTRLTVV.

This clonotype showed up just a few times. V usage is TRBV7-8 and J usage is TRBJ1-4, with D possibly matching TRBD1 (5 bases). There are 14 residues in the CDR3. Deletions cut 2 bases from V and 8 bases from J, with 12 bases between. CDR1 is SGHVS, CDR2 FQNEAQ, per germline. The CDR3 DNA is TGTGCCAGCAGCTTACAACCGGCAGGGGAAAAACTGTTTTTT. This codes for CASSLQPAGEKLFF.

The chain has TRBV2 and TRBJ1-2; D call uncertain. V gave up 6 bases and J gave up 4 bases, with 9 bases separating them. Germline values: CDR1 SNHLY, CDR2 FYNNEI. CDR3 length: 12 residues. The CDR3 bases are TGTGCCAGCAGGTCACGGTTCTATGGCTACACCTTC. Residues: CASRSRFYGYTF.

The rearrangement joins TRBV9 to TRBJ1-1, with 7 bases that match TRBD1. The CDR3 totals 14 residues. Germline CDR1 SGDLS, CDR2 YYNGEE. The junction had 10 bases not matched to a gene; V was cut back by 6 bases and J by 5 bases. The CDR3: CASNAAAGGTEAFF. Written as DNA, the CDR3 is TGTGCCAGCAACGCCGCTGCAGGGGGGACTGAAGCTTTCTTT.

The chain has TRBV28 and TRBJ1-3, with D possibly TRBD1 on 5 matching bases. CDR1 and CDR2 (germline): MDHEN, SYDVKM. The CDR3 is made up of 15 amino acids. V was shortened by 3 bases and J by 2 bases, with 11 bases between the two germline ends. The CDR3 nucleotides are TGTGCCAGCAGTTTCCCGACAGTCCCTGGAAACACCATATATTTT. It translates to CASSFPTVPGNTIYF.

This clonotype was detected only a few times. The CDR3, as DNA: TGCAGCGTTTTTAGGCGGATGAACACTGAAGCTTTCTTT. Protein product: CSVFRRMNTEAFF. The rearrangement joins TRBV29-1 to TRBJ1-1; D gene unclear. There are 13 residues in the CDR3. V lost 5 bases and J lost 0, with 10 bases in between. Germline CDR1 is SQVTM and CDR2 is ANQGSEA.

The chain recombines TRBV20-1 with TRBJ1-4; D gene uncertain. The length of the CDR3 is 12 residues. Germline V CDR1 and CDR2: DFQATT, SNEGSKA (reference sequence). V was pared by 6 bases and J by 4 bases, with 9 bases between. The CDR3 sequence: CSAPTRNEKLFF. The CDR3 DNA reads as TGCAGTGCCCCTACACGTAATGAAAAACTGTTTTTT.

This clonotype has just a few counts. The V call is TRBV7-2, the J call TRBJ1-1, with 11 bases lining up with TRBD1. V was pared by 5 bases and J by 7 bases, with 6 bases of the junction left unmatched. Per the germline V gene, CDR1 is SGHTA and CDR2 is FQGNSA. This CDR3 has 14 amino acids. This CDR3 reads CASSPEDRGLEAFF. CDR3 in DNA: TGTGCCAGCAGCCCAGAGGACAGGGGGCTTGAAGCTTTCTTT.

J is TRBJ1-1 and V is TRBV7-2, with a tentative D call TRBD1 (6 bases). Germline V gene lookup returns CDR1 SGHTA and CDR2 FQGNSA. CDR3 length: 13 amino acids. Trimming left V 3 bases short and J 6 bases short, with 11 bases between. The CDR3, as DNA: TGTGCCAGCAGCTTCGACCCAGGGGCTGAAGCTTTCTTT. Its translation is CASSFDPGAEAFF.

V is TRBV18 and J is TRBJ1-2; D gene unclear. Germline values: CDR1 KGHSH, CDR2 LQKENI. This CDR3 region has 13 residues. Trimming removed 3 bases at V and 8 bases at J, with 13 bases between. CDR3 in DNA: TGTGCCAGCTCACCTGGTCCAGGAGGAGGCTACACCTTC. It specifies CASSPGPGGGYTF. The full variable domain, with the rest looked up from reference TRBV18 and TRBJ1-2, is NAGVMQNPRHLVRRRGQEARLRCSPMKGHSHVYWYRQLPEEGLKFMVYLQKENIIDESGMPKERFSAEFPKEGPSILRIQQVVRGDSAAYFCASSPGPGGGYTFGSGTRLTVV.

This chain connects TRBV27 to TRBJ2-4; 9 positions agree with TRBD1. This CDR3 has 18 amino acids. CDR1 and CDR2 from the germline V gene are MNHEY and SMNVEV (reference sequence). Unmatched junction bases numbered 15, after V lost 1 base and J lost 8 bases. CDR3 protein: CASSLYPPSGTGLDIQYF. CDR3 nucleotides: TGTGCCAGCAGTTTATACCCCCCTTCCGGGACAGGGTTGGACATTCAGTACTTC.

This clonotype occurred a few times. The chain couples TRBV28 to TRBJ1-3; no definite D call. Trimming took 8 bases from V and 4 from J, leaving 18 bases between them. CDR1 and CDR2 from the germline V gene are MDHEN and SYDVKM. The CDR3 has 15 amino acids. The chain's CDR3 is CASHLGESPGNTIYF. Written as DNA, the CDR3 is TGTGCCAGCCACCTTGGAGAGTCCCCCGGAAACACCATATATTTT.

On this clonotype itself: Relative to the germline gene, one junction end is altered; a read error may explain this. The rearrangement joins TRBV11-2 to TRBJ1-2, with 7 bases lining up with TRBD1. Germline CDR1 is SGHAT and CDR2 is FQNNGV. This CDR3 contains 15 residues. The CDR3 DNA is TGTGACAGCAGCGCGGAAGACAGGGCGGTTGGCGGCTACACCTTC. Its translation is CDSSAEDRAVGGYTF.

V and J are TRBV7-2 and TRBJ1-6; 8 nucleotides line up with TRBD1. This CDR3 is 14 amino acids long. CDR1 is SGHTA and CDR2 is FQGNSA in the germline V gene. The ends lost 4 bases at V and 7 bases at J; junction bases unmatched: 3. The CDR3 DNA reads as TGTGCCAGCAGCTGGGACAGGAGGAATTCACCCCTCCACTTT. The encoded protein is CASSWDRRNSPLHF.

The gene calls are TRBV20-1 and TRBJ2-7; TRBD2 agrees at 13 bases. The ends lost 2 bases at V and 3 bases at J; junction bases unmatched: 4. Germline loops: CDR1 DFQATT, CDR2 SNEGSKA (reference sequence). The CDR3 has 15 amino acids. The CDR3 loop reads CSARRLAGGLYEQYF. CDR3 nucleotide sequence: TGCAGTGCTAGAAGACTAGCGGGAGGCCTCTACGAGCAGTACTTC.

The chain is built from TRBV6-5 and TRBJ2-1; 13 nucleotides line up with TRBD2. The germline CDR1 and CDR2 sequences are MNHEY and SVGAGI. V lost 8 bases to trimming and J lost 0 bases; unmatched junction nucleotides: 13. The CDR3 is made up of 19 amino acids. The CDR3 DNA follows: TGTGCCAGCGTTCGGACGGGACTAGCGGGACCCCCCTCCTACAATGAGCAGTTCTTC. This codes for CASVRTGLAGPPSYNEQFF.